The TCR beta chain under discussion was sequenced for a study of cytomegalovirus exposure and HLA in healthy donors. Germline assignment: CDR1 SGHDT and CDR2 YYEEEE. CDR3 length: 15 amino acids. The V and J ends lost 4 bases and 0 bases respectively, with 8 bases between them. 60 Vbeta and 13 Jbeta primers were used in PCR. The assay was immunoSEQ multiplex PCR, and TCRdb's table has in-frame clones only and misses some. The sample has around 85,000 clones; approximately 80% are singletons. About this clone: Its antigen remains unknown.

Overall study results and limits: Specificity of a few CMV-associated chains for CMV antigens was verified in vitro.

This clonotype was obtained from a woman aged 50 to 60 in good health and CMV-seropositive. Sequenced sample: PBMCs. The V gene is TRBV5-6, the J gene TRBJ2-6, with D hard to call. CDR3 sequence reads: CASSPLGSGANVLTF. DNA of the CDR3: TGTGCCAGCAGCCCACTTGGCTCTGGGGCCAACGTCCTGACTTTC.